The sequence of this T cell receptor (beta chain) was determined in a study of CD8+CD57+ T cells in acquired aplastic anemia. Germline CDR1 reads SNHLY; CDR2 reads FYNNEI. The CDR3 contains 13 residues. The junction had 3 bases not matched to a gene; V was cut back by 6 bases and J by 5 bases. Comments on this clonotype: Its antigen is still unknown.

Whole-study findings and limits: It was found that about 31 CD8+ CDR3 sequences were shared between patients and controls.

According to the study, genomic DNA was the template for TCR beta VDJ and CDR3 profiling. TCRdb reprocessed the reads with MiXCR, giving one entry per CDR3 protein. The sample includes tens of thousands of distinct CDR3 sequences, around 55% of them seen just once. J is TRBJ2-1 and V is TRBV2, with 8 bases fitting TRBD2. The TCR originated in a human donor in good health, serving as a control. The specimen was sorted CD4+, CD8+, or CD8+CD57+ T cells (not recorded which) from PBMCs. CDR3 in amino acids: CASRGTRDNEQFF. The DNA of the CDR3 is TGTGCCAGCAGGGGGACTAGAGACAATGAGCAGTTCTTC.